This is a list of T cell receptor beta chains from one sample in a study of CD8 T cells in Susac syndrome. TCRdb used MiXCR to reprocess the immunoSEQ multiplex PCR reads, holding one entry per CDR3 protein. In the table there are about 120,000 distinct CDR3 sequences, around 90% of which are singletons. What was sequenced was CD4+ T cells from PBMCs. These receptors all come from a human donor in good health. Each CDR3 is given with its conserved first and last residue. Each record gives: J gene, V gene, clone size, D gene, CDR3 DNA, CDR3 protein. A D gene is named only where the DNA matches it firmly. Size is omitted from some rows. Given values are once, few, many or a class for expanded clones.

j_call: TRBJ2-1; v_call: TRBV30; clone_size: .; d_call: .; cdr3_nt: TGTGCCTGGAGTCGGCTAGTTATCAACAATGAGCAGTTCTTC; cdr3_aa: CAWSRLVINNEQFF
j_call: TRBJ1-2; v_call: TRBV7-6; clone_size: .; d_call: .; cdr3_nt: TGTGCCAGCAGCTTAGGGACAGACCTCTATGGCTACACCTTC; cdr3_aa: CASSLGTDLYGYTF
j_call: TRBJ2-1; v_call: TRBV24-1; clone_size: .; d_call: .; cdr3_nt: TGTGCCACCAGTGATTTCGCAGGGGATGAGCAGTTCTTC; cdr3_aa: CATSDFAGDEQFF
j_call: TRBJ2-3; v_call: TRBV7-9; clone_size: .; d_call: .; cdr3_nt: TGTGCCAGCAGCGCCCGGGACAAGAGGCGCACAGATACGCAGTATTTT; cdr3_aa: CASSARDKRRTDTQYF
j_call: TRBJ2-6; v_call: TRBV5-5; clone_size: .; d_call: .; cdr3_nt: TGTGCCAGCAGCTTGAGATTGGGACACTCGAGCTCTGGGGCCAACGTCCTGACTTTC; cdr3_aa: CASSLRLGHSSSGANVLTF
j_call: TRBJ1-1; v_call: TRBV29-1; clone_size: .; d_call: .; cdr3_nt: TGCAGCGTCCCTCCCGGGACACCTTCACCGAACACTGAAGCTTTCTTT; cdr3_aa: CSVPPGTPSPNTEAFF
j_call: TRBJ2-3; v_call: TRBV7-7; clone_size: .; d_call: .; cdr3_nt: TGTGCTAGCAGCTTAGCCTTACAGGGTACAGATACGCAGTATTTT; cdr3_aa: CASSLALQGTDTQYF
j_call: TRBJ1-3; v_call: TRBV15; clone_size: .; d_call: .; cdr3_nt: TGTGCCACCAGCAGAGACTACAGCAACTCTGGAAACACCATATATTTT; cdr3_aa: CATSRDYSNSGNTIYF
j_call: TRBJ1-2; v_call: TRBV5-4; clone_size: .; d_call: TRBD1; cdr3_nt: TGTGCCTTCGAGAGAGGGGGCGAGGATGGCTACACCTTC; cdr3_aa: CAFERGGEDGYTF
j_call: TRBJ1-4; v_call: TRBV12-3/TRBV12-4; clone_size: .; d_call: .; cdr3_nt: TGTGCCAGCAGCCTTGCAACTAATGAAAAACTGTTTTTT; cdr3_aa: CASSLATNEKLFF
j_call: TRBJ2-1; v_call: TRBV29-1; clone_size: .; d_call: TRBD1; cdr3_nt: TGCAGCGTTGGGAGGACAGGGGGCAGCTACAATGAGCAGTTCTTC; cdr3_aa: CSVGRTGGSYNEQFF
j_call: TRBJ2-3; v_call: TRBV7-9; clone_size: .; d_call: .; cdr3_nt: TGTGCCAGCAGCTTAGCGGAGGGAACAGATACGCAGTATTTT; cdr3_aa: CASSLAEGTDTQYF
j_call: TRBJ2-7; v_call: TRBV5-6; clone_size: .; d_call: TRBD2; cdr3_nt: TGTGCCAGCAGCTTGGCCGAAGCGGGGGCCGCCTACGAGCAGTACTTC; cdr3_aa: CASSLAEAGAAYEQYF
j_call: TRBJ1-1; v_call: TRBV6-4; clone_size: .; d_call: TRBD1; cdr3_nt: TGTGCCAGCAGTGCCGTCCCGGGACAGGGATCGAGTCGGACTGAAGCTTTCTTT; cdr3_aa: CASSAVPGQGSSRTEAFF
j_call: TRBJ2-7; v_call: TRBV7-9; clone_size: .; d_call: .; cdr3_nt: TGTGCCAGCGCGACCGGACCCAACTACGAGCAGTACTTC; cdr3_aa: CASATGPNYEQYF
j_call: TRBJ1-1; v_call: TRBV4-3; clone_size: .; d_call: TRBD1; cdr3_nt: TGCGCCAGCAGCCGAAGTTCCTGGAGAAACAGGGGCCGGGGCACTGAAGCTTTCTTT; cdr3_aa: CASSRSSWRNRGRGTEAFF
j_call: TRBJ1-2; v_call: TRBV7-2; clone_size: .; d_call: .; cdr3_nt: TGTGCCAGCAGCTTTCAGGGCAACCACTCTTCTCTCGGATATGGCTACACCTTC; cdr3_aa: CASSFQGNHSSLGYGYTF
j_call: TRBJ2-6; v_call: TRBV19; clone_size: .; d_call: .; cdr3_nt: TGTGCCAGTAGTATGACAGGGGACTACTCTGGGGCCAACGTCCTGACTTTC; cdr3_aa: CASSMTGDYSGANVLTF
j_call: TRBJ2-3; v_call: TRBV24-1; clone_size: .; d_call: TRBD1; cdr3_nt: TGTGCCACCAGTGACCGTGGACAGGGCTCGATAGATACGCAGTATTTT; cdr3_aa: CATSDRGQGSIDTQYF
j_call: TRBJ1-1; v_call: TRBV6-2/TRBV6-3; clone_size: .; d_call: .; cdr3_nt: TGTGCCAGCAGTTTTCCCACTGAAGCTTTCTTT; cdr3_aa: CASSFPTEAFF
j_call: TRBJ1-2; v_call: TRBV29-1; clone_size: .; d_call: .; cdr3_nt: TGCAGCGTTGAAGCTCGGACGAACTATGGCTACACCTTC; cdr3_aa: CSVEARTNYGYTF
j_call: TRBJ2-3; v_call: TRBV5-1; clone_size: .; d_call: TRBD1; cdr3_nt: TGCGCCAGCAGCGTAAGCTTAGGACAGGGTGGATTCACAGATACGCAGTATTTT; cdr3_aa: CASSVSLGQGGFTDTQYF
j_call: TRBJ1-4; v_call: TRBV6-6; clone_size: .; d_call: .; cdr3_nt: TGTGCCAGCACGGCCCCGGAGTTAATAAATGAAAAACTGTTTTTT; cdr3_aa: CASTAPELINEKLFF
j_call: TRBJ1-2; v_call: TRBV4-2; clone_size: .; d_call: .; cdr3_nt: TGTGCCAGCAGCCAAGATCTTGACGGGTTCCCCTACTATGGCTACACCTTC; cdr3_aa: CASSQDLDGFPYYGYTF
j_call: TRBJ2-6; v_call: TRBV14; clone_size: .; d_call: .; cdr3_nt: TGTGCCAGCAGCCAACAGGGGCTCGTACTTGGGGCCAACGTCCTGACTTTC; cdr3_aa: CASSQQGLVLGANVLTF
j_call: TRBJ2-1; v_call: TRBV27; clone_size: once; d_call: .; cdr3_nt: TGTGCCAGCAGAGCTCGTGGGGTCTACAATGAGCAGTTCTTC; cdr3_aa: CASRARGVYNEQFF
j_call: TRBJ2-2; v_call: TRBV12-3/TRBV12-4; clone_size: .; d_call: TRBD2; cdr3_nt: TGTGCCAGCAATACTCTAGCGGGAGCTCCCACCGGGGAGCTGTTTTTT; cdr3_aa: CASNTLAGAPTGELFF
j_call: TRBJ1-2; v_call: TRBV18; clone_size: .; d_call: .; cdr3_nt: TGTGCCAGCTCACCAGGCCCCACGGGCTATGGCTACACCTTC; cdr3_aa: CASSPGPTGYGYTF
j_call: TRBJ2-1; v_call: TRBV7-9; clone_size: .; d_call: .; cdr3_nt: TGTGCCAGCAGCTTCGGGGGGCTAAACGATGAGCAGTTCTTC; cdr3_aa: CASSFGGLNDEQFF
j_call: TRBJ2-3; v_call: TRBV6-2/TRBV6-3; clone_size: .; d_call: .; cdr3_nt: TGTGCCAGCAGTACCTCGGGGATCGCCACAGATACGCAGTATTTT; cdr3_aa: CASSTSGIATDTQYF
j_call: TRBJ1-1; v_call: TRBV2; clone_size: .; d_call: .; cdr3_nt: TGTGCCAGCAGTGAGTCTTATCGGGGGGCAATGGACACTGAAGCTTTCTTT; cdr3_aa: CASSESYRGAMDTEAFF
j_call: TRBJ2-2; v_call: TRBV20-1; clone_size: .; d_call: TRBD2; cdr3_nt: TGCAGTGCCGTCGGGACTAGCGGGAGGGACCCCGGGGAGCTGTTTTTT; cdr3_aa: CSAVGTSGRDPGELFF
j_call: TRBJ1-1; v_call: TRBV5-1; clone_size: .; d_call: .; cdr3_nt: TGCGCCAGCAGCCCCTTGCTAGTGAACACTGAAGCTTTCTTT; cdr3_aa: CASSPLLVNTEAFF
j_call: TRBJ1-1; v_call: TRBV9; clone_size: .; d_call: TRBD1; cdr3_nt: TGTGCCAGCAGCGTAGGCCCCGGGACAGGGTTGACTGAAGCTTTCTTT; cdr3_aa: CASSVGPGTGLTEAFF
j_call: TRBJ2-2; v_call: TRBV7-2; clone_size: .; d_call: .; cdr3_nt: TGTGCCAGCAGCTTAGCGGGGGGCTATAACACCGGGGAGCTGTTTTTT; cdr3_aa: CASSLAGGYNTGELFF